One sample yielded the 9 T cell receptor beta chains listed below, sequenced in a study of blood T cell repertoires in COVID-19. The table came from immunoSEQ multiplex PCR; TCRdb's copy has only in-frame clones and leaves some out. The sample lists roughly 350,000 clones; 85% were seen once. Material for sequencing was peripheral blood. These receptors all come from a woman younger than 35 with acute or convalescent COVID-19.

V gene TRBV2 combines with J gene TRBJ1-2, with 7 nucleotides matching TRBD1. Trimming at V came to 9 bases and at J to 8 bases, leaving 9 bases not matched to a gene. The CDR3 has 12 residues. Germline V gene lookup returns CDR1 SNHLY and CDR2 FYNNEI. This CDR3 is CASAEGAYGYTF. The CDR3 bases are TGTGCCAGTGCTGAGGGGGCATACGGCTACACCTTC.

This clone appeared a single time. CDR3 nucleotides: TGTGCCAGCCGCAGCGGGGTAAATTGGTACGAGCAGTACTTC. Protein product: CASRSGVNWYEQYF. J is TRBJ2-7 and V is TRBV2; TRBD2 matches 7 bases. The V segment lost 8 bases and the J segment 4 bases; nucleotides outside the gene matches: 11. CDR1 and CDR2 (germline): SNHLY, FYNNEI. The CDR3 totals 14 residues.

The V gene is TRBV2, the J gene TRBJ1-5; D is unclear. V gave up 2 bases and J gave up 3 bases, with 8 bases separating them. CDR1 is SNHLY and CDR2 is FYNNEI in the germline V gene. This CDR3 spans 14 amino acids. DNA for the CDR3: TGTGCCAGCAGTGAATCTACCGCCAATCAGCCCCAGCATTTT. It yields the protein CASSESTANQPQHF.

This clone was recorded a few times. This sequence joins TRBV24-1 and TRBJ1-3; weak D call: TRBD1 (5 bases). From germline, CDR1 is KGHDR and CDR2 SFDVKD. V lost 4 bases and J lost 4, with 16 bases in between. This CDR3 has 16 amino acids. CDR3 sequence: CATSDYRFGPGNTIYF. For the CDR3, the DNA is TGTGCCACCAGTGACTACAGGTTCGGACCCGGAAACACCATATATTTT.

About this clone: This sample includes further DNA sequences coding for the same CDR3. The J gene is TRBJ2-1, the V gene TRBV3-1 (or the pseudogene TRBV3-2); tentative D call: TRBD1 (6 bases). The CDR3 extends over 15 amino acids. Germline CDR1 LGHDT, CDR2 YNNKEL (reference sequence). Deletions cut 1 base from V and 7 bases from J, with 14 bases between. In DNA form, the CDR3 reads TGTGCCAGCAGCCAAGGGTCAGGGGCACGGAATGAGCAGTTCTTC. Translating it yields CASSQGSGARNEQFF.

This chain connects TRBV25-1 to TRBJ2-1; 7 bases match TRBD1. Germline CDR1 reads MGHDK; CDR2 reads SYGVNS. The V gene end was trimmed by 1 base and the J gene end by 8 bases; junction bases not matched to a gene: 5. The CDR3 covers 14 residues. This CDR3 reads CASSEWRQGDEQFF. CDR3 nucleotides: TGTGCCAGCAGTGAATGGAGACAGGGCGATGAGCAGTTCTTC.

The chain uses TRBV13 and TRBJ1-5; the D gene is possibly TRBD1 (5 bases). Germline V lookup: CDR1 PRHDT, CDR2 FYEKMQ (reference sequence). The CDR3 is made up of 18 amino acids. V shed 5 bases and J shed 0 bases, with 20 bases lying between them. The CDR3 region has the DNA TGTGCCAGCAGCCCCCTCCGCGGGGACGCATATAGCAATCAGCCCCAGCATTTT. Amino acids: CASSPLRGDAYSNQPQHF.

To note about this clone: One end of the junction varies from germline; a read error may be responsible. The genes are TRBV5-1 and TRBJ1-5, with D perhaps matching TRBD1 (5 bases). CDR3 length: 15 residues. CDR1 and CDR2 from the germline V gene are SGHRS and YFSETQ. The CDR3: CASSLGEVSNQPQHF. The CDR3 DNA is TGCGCCAGCAGTTTGGGGGAGGTGAGCAATCAGCCCCAGCATTTT. Filled out from reference TRBV5-1 and TRBJ1-5, the complete variable domain reads KAGVTQTPRYLIKTRGQQVTLSCSPISGHRSVSWYQQTPGQGLQFLFEYFSETQRNKGNFPGRFSGRQFSNSRSEMNVSTLELGDSALYLCASSLGEVSNQPQHFGDGTRLSIL.

This clone was recorded once. The V call is TRBV9, the J call TRBJ2-3; the D gene is possibly TRBD2 (6 bases). Germline CDR1 and CDR2: SGDLS and YYNGEE. CDR3 length: 15 residues. Trimming left V 0 bases short and J 2 bases short, with 10 bases between. This CDR3 reads CASSVGRVLTDTQYF. DNA of the CDR3: TGTGCCAGCAGCGTAGGGAGGGTACTCACAGATACGCAGTATTTT.